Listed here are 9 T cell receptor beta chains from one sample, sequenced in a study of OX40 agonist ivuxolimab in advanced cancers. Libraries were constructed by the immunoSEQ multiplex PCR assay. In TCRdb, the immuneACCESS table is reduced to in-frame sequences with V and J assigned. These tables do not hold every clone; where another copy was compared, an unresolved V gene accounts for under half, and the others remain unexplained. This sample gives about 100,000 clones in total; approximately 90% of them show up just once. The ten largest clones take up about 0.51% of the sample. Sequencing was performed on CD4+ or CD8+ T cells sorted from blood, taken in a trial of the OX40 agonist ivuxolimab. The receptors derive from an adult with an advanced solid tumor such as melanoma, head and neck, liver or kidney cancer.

CDR3 DNA sequence: TGTGCCAGCAGCTTAGGATCGGCAGGGAAGTACTTC. Translating gives CASSLGSAGKYF. The V gene is TRBV7-9, the J gene TRBJ2-5; TRBD1 is a possible D gene (5 bases). The V end was cut by 1 base, the J end by 12 bases, with 12 bases between. CDR1 is SEHNR, CDR2 FQNEAQ, per germline (reference sequence). CDR3 length equals 12 residues.

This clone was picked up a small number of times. Here the CDR3 DNA reads TGTGCCAGCAGTTTAGGGGGGCTTAGCTATGGCTACACCTTC. As protein: CASSLGGLSYGYTF. The chain employs TRBV28 and TRBJ1-2, with D tentatively TRBD1 (6 bases). There are 14 residues in the CDR3. The V and J ends lost 2 bases and 4 bases respectively, with 11 bases between them. The germline V gene encodes CDR1 MDHEN and CDR2 SYDVKM.

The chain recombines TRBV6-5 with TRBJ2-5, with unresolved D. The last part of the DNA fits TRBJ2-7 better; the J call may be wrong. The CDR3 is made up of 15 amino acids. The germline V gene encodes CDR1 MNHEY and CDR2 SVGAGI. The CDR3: CASRSPLKSSYEQYF. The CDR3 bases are TGTGCCAGCAGATCTCCGTTGAAGAGCTCCTACGAGCAGTACTTC.

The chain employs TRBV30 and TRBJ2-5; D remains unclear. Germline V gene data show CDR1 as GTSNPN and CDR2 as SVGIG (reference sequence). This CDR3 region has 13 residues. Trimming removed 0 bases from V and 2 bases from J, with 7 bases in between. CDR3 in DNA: TGTGCCTGGAGTGTTTCCAGACAAGAGACCCAGTACTTC. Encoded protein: CAWSVSRQETQYF.

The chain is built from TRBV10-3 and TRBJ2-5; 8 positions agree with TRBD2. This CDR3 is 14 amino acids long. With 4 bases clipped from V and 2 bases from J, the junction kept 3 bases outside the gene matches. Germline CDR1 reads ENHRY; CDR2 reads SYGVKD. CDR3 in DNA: TGTGCCATCAGTGGAACTAGCGGACAAGAGACCCAGTACTTC. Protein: CAISGTSGQETQYF.

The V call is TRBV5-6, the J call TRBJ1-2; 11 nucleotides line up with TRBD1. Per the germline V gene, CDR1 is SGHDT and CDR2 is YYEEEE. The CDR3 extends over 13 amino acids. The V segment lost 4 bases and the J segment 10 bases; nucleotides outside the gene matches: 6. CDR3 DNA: TGTGCCAGCAGCCTGGACAGGGGGCGTGTCTACACCTTC. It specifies CASSLDRGRVYTF.

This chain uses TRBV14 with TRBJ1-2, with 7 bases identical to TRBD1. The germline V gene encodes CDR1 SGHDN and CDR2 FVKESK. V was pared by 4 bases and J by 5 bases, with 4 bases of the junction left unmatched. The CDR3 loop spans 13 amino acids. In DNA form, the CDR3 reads TGTGCCAGCAGCCGGGACAGCGCGTATGGCTACACCTTC. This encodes CASSRDSAYGYTF.

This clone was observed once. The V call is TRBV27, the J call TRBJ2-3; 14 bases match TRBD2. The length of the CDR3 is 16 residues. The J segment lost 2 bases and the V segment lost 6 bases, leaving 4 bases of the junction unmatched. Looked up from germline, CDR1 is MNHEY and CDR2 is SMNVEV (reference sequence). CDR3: CASSLGLAGVTDTQYF. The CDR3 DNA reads TGTGCCAGCAGCTTGGGACTAGCGGGAGTCACAGATACGCAGTATTTT.

The CDR3 DNA is TGCGCCAGCAGCTTGGAATCGGGGAAAGCTTTCTTT. It yields the protein CASSLESGKAFF. J is TRBJ1-1 and V is TRBV5-1; no firm D call. Trimming removed 0 bases at V and 9 bases at J, with 9 bases between. CDR1 is SGHRS and CDR2 is YFSETQ in the germline V gene. The CDR3 runs to 12 residues.